This T cell receptor beta chain was sequenced for a study of blood T cell repertoires in COVID-19. In the study overall: COVID-19 samples from acute and convalescent phases originated in the United States, Italy and Spain. Nucleic acid was either cDNA or gDNA, and it came from T cells, B-cell-depleted T cells, or PBMCs.

V lost 2 bases and J 2 bases, leaving 7 bases between the germline ends. CDR1 and CDR2 (germline): SGHNT, YYREEE (reference sequence). The CDR3 spans 14 residues. Assay: immunoSEQ multiplex PCR; the TCRdb copy retains only in-frame clones and omits some. The repertoire consists of about 120,000 clones, with approximately 81% occurring once and the leading ten covering about 4%. Sequenced input: peripheral blood. The origin of this receptor is a woman older than 75 with acute or convalescent COVID-19. V gene TRBV5-4 combines with J gene TRBJ2-2; D remains ambiguous. CDR3 DNA sequence: TGTGCCAGCAGCTTAGAGCGAAACACCGGGGAGCTGTTTTTT. Its protein product is CASSLERNTGELFF.